This T cell receptor beta chain stems from a study of T cells in narcolepsy (dated by TCRdb to the late 2010s). Regarding the complete study: Patients with narcolepsy type 1 or type 2 (NT1, NT2) and healthy control donors were enrolled in the study. Autoreactive T cells targeting hypocretin neuron self-antigens (hypocretin, TRIB2) were sought in narcolepsy patients, and TCR Vbeta sequencing was used to track clonotypes in blood and CSF.

As regards this clone: What antigen it recognizes has not been identified. Base qualities are not provided; no much larger clone lies one nucleotide away.

For TCR Vbeta sequencing, memory CD4+ T cells were sorted ex vivo from the peripheral blood of both healthy controls and narcolepsy patients. Libraries were made using the immunoSEQ multiplex PCR assay. The immuneACCESS repertoire file appears here via TCRdb, limited to in-frame rearrangements. These files lack a portion of the clones; in checked studies, under half of the deficit traces to unresolved V genes, and the cause of the others is not known. The table for this sample lists tens of thousands of clones; around two thirds of them were counted only once. 12% of the sample rests with the top ten. Results and caveats for the whole study, not just this receptor: In plots comparing CSF and blood CD4+ T cell clonotypes from the same patient, HCRT-specific and TRIB2-specific autoreactive clonotypes were highlighted. Autoreactive clonotypes were reported to be detected serially in the blood of the same patients and of different patients, but not in the blood of healthy controls. Certain blood memory CD4+ repertoires from patients and controls had no sequences that matched autoreactive T cell clones. Numbers of sequenced blood memory CD4+ clonotypes were comparable, with averages of some 39,000 in patients and fewer than 35,000 in controls.

V is reduced by 3 bases and J by 2 bases, leaving a spacing of 10 bases between them. CDR1 and CDR2 are read off the germline V gene (reference sequence) as SEHNR and FQNEAQ. Taken from cysteine to phenylalanine, the CDR3 has 14 residues. Only the CDR3 DNA is retained, 42 bases long and in frame from the first base. The material sequenced was memory (CD45RA-) CD4+ T cells from blood. The cell subset or site label here, explained by the study, means: memory T cells sorted ex vivo from peripheral blood. The rearrangement joined TRBV7-9 to TRBJ1-2; no D gene call is confident. This sequence was found in a human donor in good health. The bases read TGTGCCAGCAGCTTCTGGTTGTTGAACTATGGCTACACCTTC. It translates to CASSFWLLNYGYTF.